What follows are 17 T cell receptor beta chains derived from one specimen sequenced in a study of Graves' ophthalmopathy and Graves' hyperthyroidism. RNA transcripts yielded amplified TCR beta CDR3 regions. First-round RT-PCR used HTBI primers; second-round multiplex PCR followed. In TCRdb, the multiplex PCR reads were re-called with MiXCR into one record per CDR3 protein. The sample lists around 1,000,000 distinct CDR3 sequences, roughly two fifths occurring once. The sample comprised peripheral blood or thyroid tissue (not recorded which). The receptors derive from an adult man with Graves' hyperthyroidism.

The gene calls are TRBV29-1 and TRBJ2-1; D not resolved. The germline V gene encodes CDR1 SQVTM and CDR2 ANQGSEA. This CDR3 comprises 13 residues. V was clipped by 2 bases and J by 6 bases, with 11 bases between them. CDR3 nucleotide sequence: TGCAGCGTTGAACTTATCCGTTCCAATGAGCAGTTCTTC. This sequence encodes CSVELIRSNEQFF.

In this sample, this clonotype turned up many times. The V call is TRBV19, the J call TRBJ2-5; D remains ambiguous. V was cut by 5 bases and J by 4 bases, with 11 bases left in between. The CDR3 runs 13 residues. CDR1 LNHDA and CDR2 SQIVND come from the germline V gene (reference sequence). The CDR3 bases are TGTGCCAGTAGTGGAACAGAGAGAGAGACCCAGTACTTC. Translated, it gives CASSGTERETQYF.

On this clonotype itself: This sequence may be a read error, since a much larger clone differs from it by one base. The V and J genes are TRBV2 and TRBJ2-7; no clear D gene. The CDR3 consists of 14 residues. V lost 5 bases to trimming and J lost 2 bases, with 13 bases between them. The germline V gene has CDR1 SNHLY and CDR2 FYNNEI. The chain's CDR3 is CASSFERRAYEQYF. Written as DNA, the CDR3 is TGTGCCAGCAGTTTTGAAAGGAGAGCCTACGAGCAGTACTTC.

The sample holds one count of this clonotype. One end of the junction does not line up with germline, which may come from a read error. V gene TRBV10-2 combines with J gene TRBJ1-2; D not certain. Looked up from germline, CDR1 is WSHSY and CDR2 is SAAADI. The CDR3 extends over 14 amino acids. The CDR3 spells CANSQDGANYGYTF. In DNA, the CDR3 is TGCGCCAACAGTCAAGACGGAGCTAACTATGGCTACACCTTC.

In this sample, this clonotype turned up many times. The chain couples TRBV12-3 or TRBV12-4 to TRBJ1-5; D unclear. The CDR3 consists of 13 residues. V lost 10 bases, J lost 2 bases, and 12 bases lay in between. The CDR3 DNA reads as TGTGCCACCAAGCTGTCTGGCAATCAGCCCCAGCATTTT. It encodes CATKLSGNQPQHF.

This chain joins TRBV7-9 and TRBJ2-7, with 8 bases lining up with TRBD1. Trimming removed 5 bases from V and 5 bases from J; junction bases left unmatched: 11. Germline V lookup: CDR1 SEHNR, CDR2 FQNEAQ (reference sequence). The CDR3 is made up of 15 amino acids. This CDR3 is CASSGTGQESHEQYF. The CDR3 bases are TGTGCCAGCAGCGGTACGGGACAGGAGTCCCACGAGCAGTACTTC.

This clonotype was counted ten times or more. The gene calls are TRBV6-4 and TRBJ1-1, with D possibly TRBD1 on 6 matching bases. The V and J ends lost 2 bases and 9 bases respectively, with 13 bases between them. The CDR3 is made up of 13 amino acids. CDR1 and CDR2 from the germline V gene are MRHNA and SNTAGT. The CDR3 spells CASSDQEGGKAFF. Here the CDR3 DNA reads TGTGCCAGCAGTGACCAGGAGGGGGGTAAAGCTTTCTTT.

This clonotype appeared a few times. The V call is TRBV5-5, the J call TRBJ1-6, with 9 bases matching TRBD1. CDR3 size: 15 residues. V lost 3 bases to trimming and J lost 6 bases; unmatched junction nucleotides: 4. Germline lookup yields CDR1 SGHKS and CDR2 YYEKEE (reference sequence). CDR3 protein: CASSSRDRANSPLHF. The DNA of the CDR3 is TGTGCCAGCAGCTCCCGGGACAGGGCTAATTCACCCCTCCACTTT.

This clonotype has a count of ten or more. J is TRBJ1-1 and V is TRBV29-1; 7 bases map to TRBD1. Germline CDR1 reads SQVTM; CDR2 reads ANQGSEA. CDR3 length: 14 amino acids. Trimming cost V 4 bases and J 4 bases; bases outside gene matches: 9. Here the CDR3 reads CSVVGRQGPTEAFF. The CDR3 DNA reads TGCAGCGTTGTCGGACGACAGGGACCCACTGAAGCTTTCTTT.

At least ten counts were recorded for this clonotype. This rearrangement joins TRBV5-1 to TRBJ2-7; D call uncertain. V was cut by 0 bases and J by 6 bases, with 10 bases left in between. The CDR3 contains 13 residues. Germline V gives CDR1 SGHRS, CDR2 YFSETQ. CDR3 coding DNA: TGCGCCAGCAGCTTGGTTCTAGAAAGCGAGCAGTACTTC. Translating it yields CASSLVLESEQYF.

This clonotype was detected only a few times. V usage is TRBV5-1 and J usage is TRBJ2-7; 7 nucleotides line up with TRBD2. V lost 0 bases to trimming and J lost 2 bases; unmatched junction nucleotides: 8. Germline-derived CDR1 and CDR2 are SGHRS and YFSETQ. The CDR3 loop spans 16 amino acids. DNA for the CDR3: TGCGCCAGCAGCTTGGAGCGGGGTCACCGAACCTACGAGCAGTACTTC. Its translation: CASSLERGHRTYEQYF.

This clonotype showed up many times. The chain joins TRBV20-1 to TRBJ1-5, with D maybe TRBD1 (5 bases). Deletions cut 3 bases from V and 1 base from J, with 10 bases between. Germline V gives CDR1 DFQATT, CDR2 SNEGSKA (reference sequence). The CDR3 has 14 amino acids. The CDR3 reads CSASFGGSNQPQHF. CDR3 nucleotide sequence: TGCAGTGCTAGTTTCGGGGGGAGCAATCAGCCCCAGCATTTT.

This clonotype was detected ten times or more. In DNA form, the CDR3 reads TGCGCCAGCAGAGAGGTTGTGGGAACTGAAGCTTTCTTT. This translates into CASREVVGTEAFF. This sequence joins TRBV5-1 and TRBJ1-1; D gene ambiguous. The CDR3 spans 13 residues. Trimming left V 5 bases short and J 5 bases short, with 13 bases between. Germline values: CDR1 SGHRS, CDR2 YFSETQ. The complete variable domain, with remaining parts taken from reference TRBV5-1 and TRBJ1-1, reads KAGVTQTPRYLIKTRGQQVTLSCSPISGHRSVSWYQQTPGQGLQFLFEYFSETQRNKGNFPGRFSGRQFSNSRSEMNVSTLELGDSALYLCASREVVGTEAFFGQGTRLTVV.

There are many counts of this clonotype. This chain uses TRBV15 with TRBJ1-2, with no clear D. With 3 bases removed from V and 6 bases from J, the gap between germline ends came to 11 bases. Germline V gene sequence: CDR1 LNHNV, CDR2 YYDKDF (reference sequence). The CDR3 contains 13 residues. The CDR3 DNA follows: TGTGCCACCAGCAGTCGCGCGGGTAATGGCTACACCTTC. Protein: CATSSRAGNGYTF.

This clonotype was counted at least ten times. This chain joins TRBV7-2 and TRBJ1-6; D is undetermined. This CDR3 has 15 amino acids. Germline CDR1 and CDR2: SGHTA and FQGNSA. Trimming took off 1 base at V and 5 bases at J, with 9 bases between the two ends. The CDR3 reads CASSLGAGDNSPLHF. In DNA, the CDR3 is TGTGCCAGCAGCTTAGGGGCAGGAGATAATTCACCCCTCCACTTT. The full variable domain, in which reference TRBV7-2 and TRBJ1-6 provide the parts outside the CDR3, is GAGVSQSPSNKVTEKGKDVELRCDPISGHTALYWYRQSLGQGLEFLIYFQGNSAPDKSGLPSDRFSAERTGGSVSTLTIQRTQQEDSAVYLCASSLGAGDNSPLHFGNGTRLTVT.

This clonotype was seen ten or more times. V gene TRBV29-1 combines with J gene TRBJ1-2; 7 bases fit TRBD1. The CDR3 loop spans 14 amino acids. Per the germline V gene, CDR1 is SQVTM and CDR2 is ANQGSEA. Trimming took 4 bases from V and 4 from J; bases not matched to a gene: 9. CDR3: CSVVAEGAGYGYTF. CDR3 DNA sequence: TGCAGCGTTGTGGCGGAGGGGGCTGGCTATGGCTACACCTTC.

The rearrangement uses TRBV4-1 and TRBJ1-6; no clear D. The ends were cut back, 0 bases at V and 6 bases at J, with 12 bases in the middle. This CDR3 contains 16 residues. CDR1 MGHRA and CDR2 YSYEKL come from the germline V gene. The CDR3 DNA reads as TGCGCCAGCAGCCAAGAAAGTACGCGACTTAATTCACCCCTCCACTTT. It translates to CASSQESTRLNSPLHF.